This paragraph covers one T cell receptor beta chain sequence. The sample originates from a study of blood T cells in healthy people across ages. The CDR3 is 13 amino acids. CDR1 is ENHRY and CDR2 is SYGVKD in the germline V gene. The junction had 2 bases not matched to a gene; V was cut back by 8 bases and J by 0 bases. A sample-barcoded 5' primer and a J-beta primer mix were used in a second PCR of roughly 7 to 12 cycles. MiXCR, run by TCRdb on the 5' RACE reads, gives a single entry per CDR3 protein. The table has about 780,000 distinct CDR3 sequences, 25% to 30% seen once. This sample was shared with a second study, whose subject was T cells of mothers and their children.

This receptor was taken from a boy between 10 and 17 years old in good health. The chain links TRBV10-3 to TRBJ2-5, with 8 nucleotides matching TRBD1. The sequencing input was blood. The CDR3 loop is CAIGGQDQETQYF. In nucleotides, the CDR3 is TGTGCCATCGGGGGACAGGACCAAGAGACCCAGTACTTC.